The entry below describes one T cell receptor beta chain. The antigen is not known. The sample's treatment: approximately nine-day PBMC culture with coronavirus spike peptide pools or control peptides (ViraFEST assay). Each well received some 2.2 million PBMCs, cultured with about 9.4 IU/ml IL-2 and approximately 10 ug/ml peptide pools. Trimming left V 2 bases short and J 6 bases short, with 4 bases between. This CDR3 contains 11 residues. Germline CDR1 is MNHEY and CDR2 is SVGAGI. With the Oncomine TCR Beta short-read assay, DNA from cultured CD4+ T cells was sequenced. TCRdb recomputed calls from the PCR reads with MiXCR, one row per CDR3 protein. The table records about 20,000 distinct CDR3 sequences, around 45% of them present only once. This record belongs to a study of vaccination and CD4 T cells after COVID-19. About the research overall: Stimulation of the cells used overlapping spike peptide pools from SARS-CoV-2 and from the common cold coronaviruses HCoV-NL63, HCoV-OC43 and HCoV-229E.

Findings and caveats of the study: Median SARS-CoV-2-reactive clonotype numbers rose nonsignificantly, about 21 to 38.

This clonotype was obtained from a human donor who had recovered from COVID-19. The rearrangement joins TRBV6-5 to TRBJ1-2; D is uncertain. The sample was CD4+ T cells from blood, cultured in vitro. The CDR3 is CASSYRDGYTF. CDR3 coding DNA: TGTGCCAGCAGTTACAGGGATGGCTACACCTTC.